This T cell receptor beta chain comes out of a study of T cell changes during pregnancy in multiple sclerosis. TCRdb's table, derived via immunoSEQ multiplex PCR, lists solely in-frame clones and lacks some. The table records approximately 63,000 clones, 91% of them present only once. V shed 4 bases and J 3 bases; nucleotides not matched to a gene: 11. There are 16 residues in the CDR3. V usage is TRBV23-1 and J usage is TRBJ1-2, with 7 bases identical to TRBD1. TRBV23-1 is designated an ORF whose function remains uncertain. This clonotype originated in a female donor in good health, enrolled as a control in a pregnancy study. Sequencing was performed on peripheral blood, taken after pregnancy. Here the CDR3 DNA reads TGCGCCAGCAGTCGAACCCCCAGGGGGTATCACTATGGCTACACCTTC. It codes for CASSRTPRGYHYGYTF.